This T cell receptor beta chain was profiled in a study of regulatory T cells in long-lasting Graves disease. Investigators prepared the TCR beta libraries by applying iRepertoire HTBI primers and Arm-PCR of CDR3 regions. TCRdb re-analysed the multiplex PCR reads in MiXCR, keeping a single row per CDR3 protein. The sample carries roughly 430,000 distinct CDR3 sequences, 21% recorded once. Time point: persistent/refractory GD, antithyroid drugs over 5 years with positive TRAb. PBMC-extracted RNA yielded the TCR library. There are 12 residues in the CDR3. V lost 1 base and J 11 bases, leaving 11 bases between the germline ends. The V gene's germline CDR1 is SGHAT and CDR2 FQNNGV.

The V call is TRBV11-2, the J call TRBJ1-1, with unresolved D. This TCR came from a female donor with Graves disease. Sequencing was performed on peripheral blood mononuclear cells (PBMCs), taken when the disease was refractory, from a patient treated with antithyroid drugs. The CDR3 bases are TGTGCCAGCAGCTTAGGAAGTGGGCAGGCTTTCTTT. The encoded protein is CASSLGSGQAFF. Together with reference TRBV11-2 and TRBJ1-1, the CDR3 gives the full variable domain: EAGVAQSPRYKIIEKRQSVAFWCNPISGHATLYWYQQILGQGPKLLIQFQNNGVVDDSQLPKDRFSAERLKGVDSTLKIQPAKLEDSAVYLCASSLGSGQAFFGQGTRLTVV.